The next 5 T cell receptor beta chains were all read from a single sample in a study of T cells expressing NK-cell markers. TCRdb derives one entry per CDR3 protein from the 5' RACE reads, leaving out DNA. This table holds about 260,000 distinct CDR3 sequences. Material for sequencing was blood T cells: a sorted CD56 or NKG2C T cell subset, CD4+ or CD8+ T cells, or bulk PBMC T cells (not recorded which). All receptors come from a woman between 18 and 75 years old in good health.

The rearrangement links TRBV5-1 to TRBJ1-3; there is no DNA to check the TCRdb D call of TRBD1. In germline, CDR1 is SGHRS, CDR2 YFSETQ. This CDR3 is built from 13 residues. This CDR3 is CASSFQGGNTIYF.

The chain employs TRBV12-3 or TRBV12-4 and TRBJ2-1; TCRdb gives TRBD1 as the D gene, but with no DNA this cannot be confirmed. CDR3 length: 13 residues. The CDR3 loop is CASDEEGTDEQFF.

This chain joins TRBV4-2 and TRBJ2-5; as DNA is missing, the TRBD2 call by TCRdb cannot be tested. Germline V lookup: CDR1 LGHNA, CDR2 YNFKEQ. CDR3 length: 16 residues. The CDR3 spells CASSPAGLAFEETQYF.

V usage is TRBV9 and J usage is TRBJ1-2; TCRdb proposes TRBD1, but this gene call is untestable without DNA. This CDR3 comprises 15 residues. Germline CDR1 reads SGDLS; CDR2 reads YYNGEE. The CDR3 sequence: CASSARTGPLYGYTF.

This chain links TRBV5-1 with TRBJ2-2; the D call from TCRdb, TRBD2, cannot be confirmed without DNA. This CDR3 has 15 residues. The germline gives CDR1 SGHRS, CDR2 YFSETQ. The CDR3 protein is CASSLQTSDTGELFF. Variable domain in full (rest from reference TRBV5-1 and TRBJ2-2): KAGVTQTPRYLIKTRGQQVTLSCSPISGHRSVSWYQQTPGQGLQFLFEYFSETQRNKGNFPGRFSGRQFSNSRSEMNVSTLELGDSALYLCASSLQTSDTGELFFGEGSRLTVL.